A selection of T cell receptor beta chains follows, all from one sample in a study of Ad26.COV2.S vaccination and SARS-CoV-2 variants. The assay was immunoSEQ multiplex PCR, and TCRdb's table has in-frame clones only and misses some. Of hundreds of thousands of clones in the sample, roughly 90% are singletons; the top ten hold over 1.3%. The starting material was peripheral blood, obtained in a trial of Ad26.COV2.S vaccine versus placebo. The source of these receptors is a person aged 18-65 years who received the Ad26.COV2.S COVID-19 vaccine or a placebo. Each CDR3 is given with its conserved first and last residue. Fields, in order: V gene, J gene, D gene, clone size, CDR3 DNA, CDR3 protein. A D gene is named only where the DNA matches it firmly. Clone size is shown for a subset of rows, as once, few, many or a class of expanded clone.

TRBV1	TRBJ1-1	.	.	TGCACCAGCAGCCAAAGCGGGCTTATGAACACTGAAGCTTTCTTT	CTSSQSGLMNTEAFF
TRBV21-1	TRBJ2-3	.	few	TGTGCCAGCAGCGCCCCGGGACGGGGATGTATAGGCACAGATACGCAGTATTTT	CASSAPGRGCIGTDTQYF
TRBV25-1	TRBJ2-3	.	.	TGTGCCAGCAGTGAATATTTCTCATCCACAGATACGCAGTATTTT	CASSEYFSSTDTQYF
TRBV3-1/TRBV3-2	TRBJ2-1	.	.	TGTGCCAGCAGCCAAGATCGGGGTGAGCAGTTCTTC	CASSQDRGEQFF
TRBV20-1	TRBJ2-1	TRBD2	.	TGCAGTGCTAGTAGCGGGGGGGCCTACAATGAGCAGTTCTTC	CSASSGGAYNEQFF
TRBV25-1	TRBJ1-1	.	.	TGTGCCAGCAGTGACAGGAAAACTGAAGCTTTCTTT	CASSDRKTEAFF
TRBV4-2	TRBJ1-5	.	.	TGTGCCAGCAGCCAAGTTCAACCTGGGGGTCAGCCCCAGCATTTT	CASSQVQPGGQPQHF
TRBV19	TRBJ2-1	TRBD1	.	TGTGCCAGTAGTATGGACAGGGCGAACCCTGGTGGGCAGTTCTTC	CASSMDRANPGGQFF
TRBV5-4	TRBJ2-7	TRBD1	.	TGTGCCAGCAGCTGGGACAGGGGTAGCGAGCAGTACTTC	CASSWDRGSEQYF
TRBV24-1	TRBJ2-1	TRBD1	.	TGTGCCACCAGTGATCCCAGGGGGCCGGATGAGCAGTTCTTC	CATSDPRGPDEQFF
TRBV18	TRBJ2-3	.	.	TGTGCCAGCTCACTAGTCGGAGATACGCAGTATTTT	CASSLVGDTQYF
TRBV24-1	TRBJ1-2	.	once	TGTGCCACCAGTGATTTGAAGAACAGACTACTCGGCTACACCTTC	CATSDLKNRLLGYTF
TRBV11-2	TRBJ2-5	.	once	TGTGCCAGCAGCTTAGGGACAGAACAAGAGACCCAGTACTTC	CASSLGTEQETQYF